This T cell receptor (beta chain) derives from a study of T cell repertoires in cytomegalovirus infection. In the study overall: It was recently identified HLA-C-restricted and well-studied HLA-B-restricted CMV epitopes that the study used. Based on public TCR beta signatures, there were indications of CMV infection and of a matching HLA type.

The CDR3 has 10 residues. Trimming cost V 7 bases and J 7 bases, with 10 bases left between them. Germline CDR1 and CDR2: SQVTM and ANQGSEA. Each CDR3 protein gets one entry after TCRdb re-called the reads with MiXCR. The sample has around 800,000 distinct CDR3 sequences, 32% seen once; the top ten hold 9.5% to 15%. Study-wide findings and caveats: The response measured ex vivo was dominated by TCR beta clonotypes (HLA-C-restricted and CMV-specific). Cumulative public TCR beta family frequency identified CMV carriers with the relevant HLA.

Note on this clonotype: Its antigen remains unidentified.

The sequence came from a human donor in good health (CMV status not recorded). Some clones in this sample may be carry-over from other donors' samples. The chain links TRBV29-1 to TRBJ2-5, with a tentative D call TRBD1 (5 bases). The starting material was cultured CD8+ T cells from PBMCs, obtained from culture after CMV antigen stimulation. The CDR3 DNA follows: TGCAGCGCCATTCAGGGGACCCAGTACTTC. It translates to CSAIQGTQYF.